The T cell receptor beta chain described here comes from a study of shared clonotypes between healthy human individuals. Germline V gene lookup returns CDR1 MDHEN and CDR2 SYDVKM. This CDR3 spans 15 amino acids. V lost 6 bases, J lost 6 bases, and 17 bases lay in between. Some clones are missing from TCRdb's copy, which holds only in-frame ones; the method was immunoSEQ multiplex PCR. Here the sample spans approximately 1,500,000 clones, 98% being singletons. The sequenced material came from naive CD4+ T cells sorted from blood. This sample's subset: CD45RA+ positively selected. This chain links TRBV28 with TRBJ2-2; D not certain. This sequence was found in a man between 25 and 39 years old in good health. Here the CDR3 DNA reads TGTGCCAGCAGAGCCCTTCCCCTAACGGCCGGGGAGCTGTTTTTT. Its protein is CASRALPLTAGELFF.